The entry below gives a single T cell receptor (beta chain) sequence along with its context. This clone has just one count. Its recognized antigen is unknown. No much larger clonotype is one base removed from it; base qualities were not supplied. The CDR3 numbers 16 residues from cysteine through phenylalanine. The read is trimmed to its CDR3 DNA, 48 bases read in frame from base 1. CDR1 MRHNA and CDR2 SNTAGT were looked up in the germline V gene. The junction shows trimming of 0 bases on V and 2 bases on J, plus 8 bases between the germline ends. The data derive from a study of shared clonotypes between healthy human individuals (dated by TCRdb to the early 2020s). The study in broad terms: A few men and a couple of women, aged 18 to 49 years, made up the cohort. To estimate repertoire size and how much clonotype sharing occurs between individuals, the study deeply sequenced the blood TCR repertoires of several healthy adults. Libraries were prepared and TCR repertoires were sequenced by different laboratories using diverse techniques, in order to increase sequencing depth and limit assay-specific biases. Between about 0.94 and 8.9 billion PBMCs per donor were obtained by leukapheresis. Summary of the overall study and its limitations: The genetic and exposure-history diversity represented was limited by the small number of donors. Pairwise subsampling led to the expectation that sequencing depth would affect the degree of clonotype sharing among donors. Sampling was limited to blood, and TCR repertoires in tissue likely differ from TCR repertoires in blood.

Using the deep immunoSEQ assay, TCR CDR3 regions were amplified from genomic DNA by multiplex PCR. Genomic DNA extracted from each cell subset was distributed evenly over all wells of several immunoSEQ 96-well plates, and each plate served as one replicate. For unsorted PBMC, each replicate PCR was loaded with about 270 ng genomic DNA, equivalent to 30,000 or so T cell genomes. Ten immunoSEQ deep assay plates were used to sequence the unsorted PBMC genomic DNA. The purified libraries were quantified using a Qubit 3.0 fluorometer, sized with a Bioanalyzer 2100, and then quantified again using the KAPA Library Quantification kit. Every immunoSEQ 96-well plate was sequenced on a dedicated single-read 150-cycle Illumina NextSeq 550 flow cell. Under the source paper's analysis protocol: Because the immunoSEQ output held only junctional sequences and lacked quality scores, the filtering could not match the filtering applied to full-length reads. Sequences were annotated with PyIR, a Python wrapper for IgBLAST v1.9, and V/J genes and CDR3 were assigned using IMGT germline references. Any read was removed if the V/J assignment was weak (E-value above 1e-6), the CDR3 was missing, or the read contained stop codons, out-of-frame junctions, or ambiguous translated residues. V3J clonotypes were defined as sequences sharing the same inferred V gene, J gene, and CDR3 amino acid sequence. To compute the percentage overlap between repertoires, the number of shared unique clonotypes was divided by the size of the smaller repertoire. RTK rarefaction, the Chao1 estimator, and Recon v2.1 estimates of unobserved clonotypes were used to assess repertoire richness. TCRdb retrieved this table from immuneACCESS and kept in-frame rearrangements only. Not all clones are present; in checked studies, unresolved V genes account for under half, and no reason is known for the remainder. That table is the source of V, J and clone size, and D and trimming were worked out from the DNA. The sample records about 530,000 clones, nearly 80% of which are singletons. The ten largest clonotypes hold 9.5% to 15% of the sample.

The donors were healthy, HIV-negative adults who had no recently reported acute infections or vaccinations. Every donor was a Caucasian adult living in Nashville, Tennessee, USA. For unsorted samples, tens of millions of PBMCs were counted, and genomic DNA was extracted using the QIAamp DNA Blood Mini kit. After blood collection by leukapheresis, PBMCs were isolated using Ficoll-Histopaque density gradient centrifugation and then cryopreserved in the vapor phase of liquid nitrogen. This chain is built from TRBV6-4 and TRBJ2-6, with the D gene uncertain. The receptor was derived from a woman aged 40 to 50 in good health. Some clones in this sample may be carry-over from other donors' samples. What was sequenced was PBMCs. The nucleotide sequence is TGTGCCAGCAGTGACTCCGTAAAGACTGGGGCCAACGTCCTGACTTTC. This sequence encodes CASSDSVKTGANVLTF.